Many counts were recorded for the clone carrying this TCR beta chain. Hyperthyroidism of Graves' type that showed no ophthalmopathy progression within 18 months was stable. Hyperthyroidism patients were newly diagnosed, had disease duration under 2 months, and were aged 18 to 65 years. Lactation, pregnancy, other autoimmune disease or uncontrolled infection led to exclusion of patients. Thyroid ultrasound, orbital computed tomography, clinical symptoms, and serum thyroxine and TRAb underpinned diagnoses. This entry is derived from a study of T cells in Graves' hyperthyroidism and ophthalmopathy. RNA transcripts served as the template for amplifying TCR beta CDR3 regions. TCR CDR3 regions were first amplified by RT-PCR with HTBI primers. Each CDR3 protein gets one entry after TCRdb re-called the multiplex PCR reads with MiXCR. The profile shows hundreds of thousands of distinct CDR3 sequences, 12% to 15% of them singletons.

The CDR3 is 15 residues long. Germline CDR1 reads DFQATT; CDR2 reads SNEGSKA (reference sequence). The V and J ends lost 3 bases and 2 bases, in that order; junction bases with no gene match: 3. The specimen was blood. This sequence originates from a woman between 18 and 30 years old with Graves' hyperthyroidism. The chain combines TRBV20-1 with TRBJ2-7, with 14 bases fitting TRBD2. The CDR3 nucleotides are TGCAGTGCTAGTGGACTAGCGGGAGGCGCCTACGAGCAGTACTTC. It specifies CSASGLAGGAYEQYF.